Detailed here is one T cell receptor beta chain. Its cognate antigen has yet to be identified. Within one base of it there is no much larger clone, and no base qualities were kept. Trimmed from V: 1 base; trimmed from J: 11 bases; junction bases lacking a gene match: 5. Taken from cysteine to phenylalanine, the CDR3 has 14 residues. Solely the CDR3 DNA is kept, with 42 bases framed from the first base. According to the germline V gene (reference sequence), CDR1 reads SEHNR and CDR2 reads FQNEAQ. Using the deep immunoSEQ assay, TCR CDR3 regions were amplified from genomic DNA by multiplex PCR. Extracted genomic DNA from each cell subset was spread evenly across all wells of several immunoSEQ 96-well plates, with each plate serving as a replicate. Each replicate PCR for sorted subsets received approximately 220 ng genomic DNA, equal to some 32,000 T cell genomes. The purified libraries were quantified using a Qubit 3.0 fluorometer, sized with a Bioanalyzer 2100, and then quantified again using the KAPA Library Quantification kit. A separate single-read 150-cycle Illumina NextSeq 550 flow cell was used to sequence each immunoSEQ 96-well plate. On the study's bioinformatics: Because only junctional sequences without quality scores were contained in the immunoSEQ output, filtering matching that applied to full-length reads could not be performed. Sequences were annotated with PyIR, a Python wrapper for IgBLAST v1.9, using IMGT germline references to assign V/J genes and CDR3. Reads were removed for weak V/J assignments (E-value above 1e-6), missing CDR3, stop codons, out-of-frame junctions, or ambiguous translated residues. V3J clonotypes were defined by identical inferred V gene, J gene, and CDR3 amino acid sequence. Percentage overlap between repertoires was calculated by dividing the number of shared unique clonotypes by the size of the smaller repertoire. Richness of each repertoire was evaluated using RTK rarefaction, the Chao1 estimator, and Recon v2.1 estimates of unobserved clonotypes. For all TCRbeta clonotypes obtained by the gDNA method from several donors, generation probabilities were computed with OLGA. TCRdb took over this immuneACCESS table, retaining in-frame rearrangements with V and J assigned. Such tables are incomplete; in checked studies, under half of the missing clones stem from an unresolved V gene, and the remainder is unexplained. For V, J and clone size, that table is used; D and trimming come from the DNA. Counted in this sample were 700,000 to 950,000 clones; 95% to 97% of them appeared once. About 0.25% of the sample is in the top ten clones.

CD8 naive samples were CD45RO-negative cells positively selected for CCR7, giving a CD45RA+CCR7+ population that excluded TemRA cells. Healthy HIV-negative adults with no recently reported acute infections or vaccinations were included as donors. Every donor was a Caucasian adult residing in Nashville, Tennessee, USA. Blood was collected by leukapheresis, and PBMCs were isolated by Ficoll-Histopaque density gradient centrifugation and then cryopreserved in liquid nitrogen vapor phase. Analytical flow cytometry was used to check the purity and quantity of each magnetically sorted T cell population. From each sorted fraction, genomic DNA was isolated and quantified by UV absorbance on a Nanodrop 2000c. The sample comes from a study of shared clonotypes between healthy human individuals (dated by TCRdb to between 2020 and 2021). Notes on the research overall: Three men and two women, aged 18 to 49 years, made up the cohort. For each donor, three plates each were used for CD4 naive and CD4 memory, two plates were used for CD8 naive, and one plate was used for CD8 memory. To estimate repertoire size and how much clonotype sharing occurs between individuals, the study deeply sequenced the blood TCR repertoires of several healthy adults. Libraries were prepared and TCR repertoires were sequenced by different laboratories using diverse techniques, in order to increase sequencing depth and limit assay-specific biases. Per donor, leukapheresis produced somewhere between about 0.85 and 10 billion PBMCs. Summary of the overall study and its limitations: Across four donors, around 5% of naive CD4, around 3.5% of naive CD8, 2% to 2.5% of memory CD4, and around 0.4% of memory CD8 clonotypes were shared. Sampling was limited to blood, and TCR repertoires in tissue likely differ from TCR repertoires in blood. Naive subsets generally had larger estimated clonotype richness than memory subsets did. The genetic and exposure-history diversity represented was limited by the small number of donors. Higher generation probabilities were observed for clonotypes shared by all four sorted-subset donors than for non-shared clonotypes. Even with the large sequencing depth, rarefaction of the sorted-subset datasets indicated that sequencing was incomplete. Pairwise subsampling indicated that sequencing depth was expected to affect the degree of clonotype sharing among donors.

The chain couples TRBV7-9 to TRBJ1-6; 7 central nucleotides agree with TRBD1. The receptor comes from a man aged 25 to 40 in good health. Sequenced input: naive CD8+ T cells sorted from blood. The intended sense of this specimen's cell subset or site label: CD45RA+CCR7+. The CDR3 region: CASSLGQGQPPLHF. The DNA sequence reads TGTGCCAGCAGCTTAGGACAGGGACAACCACCCCTCCACTTT.